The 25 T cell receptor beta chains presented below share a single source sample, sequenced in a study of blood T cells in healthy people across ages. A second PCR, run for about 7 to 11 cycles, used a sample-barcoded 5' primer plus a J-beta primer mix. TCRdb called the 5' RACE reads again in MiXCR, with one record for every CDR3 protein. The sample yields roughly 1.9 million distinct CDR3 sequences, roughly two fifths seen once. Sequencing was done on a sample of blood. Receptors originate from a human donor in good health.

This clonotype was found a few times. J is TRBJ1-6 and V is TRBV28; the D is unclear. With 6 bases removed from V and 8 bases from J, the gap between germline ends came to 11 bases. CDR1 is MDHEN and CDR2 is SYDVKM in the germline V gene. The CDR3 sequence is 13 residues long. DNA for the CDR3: TGTGCCAGCAGGCCCGTCTGGGATTCACCCCTCCACTTT. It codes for CASRPVWDSPLHF.

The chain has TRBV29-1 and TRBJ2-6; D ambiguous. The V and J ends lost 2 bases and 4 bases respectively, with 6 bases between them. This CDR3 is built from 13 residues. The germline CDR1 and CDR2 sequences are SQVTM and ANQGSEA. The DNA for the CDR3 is TGCAGCGTTGAACCTTTAGGGGCCAACGTCCTGACTTTC. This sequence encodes CSVEPLGANVLTF.

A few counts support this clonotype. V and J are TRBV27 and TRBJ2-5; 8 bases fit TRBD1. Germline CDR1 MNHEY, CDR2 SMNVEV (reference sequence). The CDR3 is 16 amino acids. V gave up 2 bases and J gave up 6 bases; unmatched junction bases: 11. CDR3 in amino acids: CASSLVSGQGAKTQYF. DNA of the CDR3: TGTGCCAGCAGTTTAGTATCGGGGCAGGGGGCGAAGACCCAGTACTTC.

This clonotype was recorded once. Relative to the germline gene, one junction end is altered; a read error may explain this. Here the CDR3 reads CASKVRTDAQYF. DNA for the CDR3: TGTGCCAGCAAGGTTCGCACAGATGCGCAGTATTTT. The chain combines TRBV6-2 or TRBV6-3 with TRBJ2-3; D uncertain. Germline V gene lookup returns CDR1 MNHEY and CDR2 SVGEGT. The CDR3 runs to 12 residues.

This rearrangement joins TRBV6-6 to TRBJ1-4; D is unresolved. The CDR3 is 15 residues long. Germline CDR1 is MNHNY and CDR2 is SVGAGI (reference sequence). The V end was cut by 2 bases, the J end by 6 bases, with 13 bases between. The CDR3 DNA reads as TGTGCCAGCAGTTACACCCGGGGATTGGATGAAAAACTGTTTTTT. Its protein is CASSYTRGLDEKLFF.

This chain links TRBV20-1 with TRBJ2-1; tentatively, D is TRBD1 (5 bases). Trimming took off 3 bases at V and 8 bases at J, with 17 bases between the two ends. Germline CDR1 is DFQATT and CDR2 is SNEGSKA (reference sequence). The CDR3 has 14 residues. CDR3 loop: CSARVQGRTDEQFF. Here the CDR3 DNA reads TGCAGTGCTAGGGTCCAGGGAAGAACGGATGAGCAGTTCTTC.

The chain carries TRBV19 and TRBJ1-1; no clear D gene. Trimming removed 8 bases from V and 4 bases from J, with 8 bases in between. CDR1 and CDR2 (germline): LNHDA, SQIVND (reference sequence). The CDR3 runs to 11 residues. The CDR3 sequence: CASLGGTEAFF. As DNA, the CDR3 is TGTGCCAGTTTAGGTGGCACTGAAGCTTTCTTT.

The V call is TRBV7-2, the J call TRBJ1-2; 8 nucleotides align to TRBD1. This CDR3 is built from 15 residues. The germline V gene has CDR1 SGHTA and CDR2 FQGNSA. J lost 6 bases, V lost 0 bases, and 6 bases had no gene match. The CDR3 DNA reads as TGTGCCAGCAGCTTAGCTGTGACAGGGGTTAATGGCTACACCTTC. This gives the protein CASSLAVTGVNGYTF.

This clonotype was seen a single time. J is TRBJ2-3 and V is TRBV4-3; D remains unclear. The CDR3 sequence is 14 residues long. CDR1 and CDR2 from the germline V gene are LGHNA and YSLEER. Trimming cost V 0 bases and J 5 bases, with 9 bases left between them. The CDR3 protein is CASSQDLGGDTQYF. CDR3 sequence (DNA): TGCGCCAGCAGCCAAGATCTGGGCGGAGATACGCAGTATTTT.

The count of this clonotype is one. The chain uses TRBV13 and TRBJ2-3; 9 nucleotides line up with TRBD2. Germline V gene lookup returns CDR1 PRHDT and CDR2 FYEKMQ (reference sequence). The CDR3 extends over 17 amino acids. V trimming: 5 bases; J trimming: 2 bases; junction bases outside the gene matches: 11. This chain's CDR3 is CASSHLAGGIYTDTQYF. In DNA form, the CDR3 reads TGTGCCAGCAGCCATCTTGCGGGGGGGATCTACACAGATACGCAGTATTTT.

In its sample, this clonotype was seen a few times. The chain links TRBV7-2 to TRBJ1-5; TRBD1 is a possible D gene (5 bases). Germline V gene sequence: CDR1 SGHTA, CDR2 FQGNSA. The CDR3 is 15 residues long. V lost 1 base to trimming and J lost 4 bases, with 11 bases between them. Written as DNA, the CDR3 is TGTGCCAGCAGCTTAGTTGTCGGGGGAAATCAGCCCCAGCATTTT. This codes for CASSLVVGGNQPQHF.

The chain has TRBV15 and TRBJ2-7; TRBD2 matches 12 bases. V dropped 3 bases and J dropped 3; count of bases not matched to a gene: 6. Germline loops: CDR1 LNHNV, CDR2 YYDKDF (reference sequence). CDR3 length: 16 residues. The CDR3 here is CATSRGGLAGNYEQYF. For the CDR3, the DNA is TGTGCCACCAGCAGGGGCGGACTAGCGGGGAACTACGAGCAGTACTTC.

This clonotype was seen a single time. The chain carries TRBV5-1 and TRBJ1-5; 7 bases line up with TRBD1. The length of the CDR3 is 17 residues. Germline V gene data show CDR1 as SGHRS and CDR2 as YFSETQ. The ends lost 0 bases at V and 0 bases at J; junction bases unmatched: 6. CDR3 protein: CASSLEGQNPSNQPQHF. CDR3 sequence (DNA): TGCGCCAGCAGCTTGGAGGGACAGAATCCTAGCAATCAGCCCCAGCATTTT.

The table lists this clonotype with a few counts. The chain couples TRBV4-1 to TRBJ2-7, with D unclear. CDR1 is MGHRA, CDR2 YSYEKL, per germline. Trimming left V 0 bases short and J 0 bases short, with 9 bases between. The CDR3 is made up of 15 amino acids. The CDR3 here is CASSQERQSSYEQYF. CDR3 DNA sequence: TGCGCCAGCAGCCAAGAACGACAAAGCTCCTACGAGCAGTACTTC.

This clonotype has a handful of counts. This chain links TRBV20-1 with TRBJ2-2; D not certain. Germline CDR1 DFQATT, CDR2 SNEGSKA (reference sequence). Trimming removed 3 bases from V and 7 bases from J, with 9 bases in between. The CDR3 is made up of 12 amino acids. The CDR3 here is CSARVLGGELFF. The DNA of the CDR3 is TGCAGTGCTAGGGTGTTAGGCGGGGAGCTGTTTTTT.

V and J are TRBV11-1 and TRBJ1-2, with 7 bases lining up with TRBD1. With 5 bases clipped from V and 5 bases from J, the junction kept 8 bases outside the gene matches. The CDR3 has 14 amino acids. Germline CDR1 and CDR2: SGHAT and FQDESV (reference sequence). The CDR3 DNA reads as TGTGCCAGCAGCCGCCCGGACAGGACTTATGGCTACACCTTC. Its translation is CASSRPDRTYGYTF.

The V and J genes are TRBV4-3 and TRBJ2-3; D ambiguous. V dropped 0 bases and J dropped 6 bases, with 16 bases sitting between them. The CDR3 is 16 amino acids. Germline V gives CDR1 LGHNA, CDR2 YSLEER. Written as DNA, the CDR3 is TGCGCCAGCAGCCAAGATTGGCCACGGGCGACGGATACGCAGTATTTT. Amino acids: CASSQDWPRATDTQYF.

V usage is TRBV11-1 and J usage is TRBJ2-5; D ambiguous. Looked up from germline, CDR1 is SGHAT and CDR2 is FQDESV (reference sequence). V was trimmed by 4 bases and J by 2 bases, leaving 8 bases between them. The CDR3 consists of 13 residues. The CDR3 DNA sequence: TGTGCCAGCAGCTCGTCTCCTCAAGAGACCCAGTACTTC. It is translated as CASSSSPQETQYF.

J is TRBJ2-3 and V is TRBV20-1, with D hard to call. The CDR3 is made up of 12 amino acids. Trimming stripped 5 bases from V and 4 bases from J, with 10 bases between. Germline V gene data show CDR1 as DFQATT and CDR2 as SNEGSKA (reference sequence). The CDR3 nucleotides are TGCAGTGCTCCCCGGACCCCAGATACGCAGTATTTT. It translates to CSAPRTPDTQYF.

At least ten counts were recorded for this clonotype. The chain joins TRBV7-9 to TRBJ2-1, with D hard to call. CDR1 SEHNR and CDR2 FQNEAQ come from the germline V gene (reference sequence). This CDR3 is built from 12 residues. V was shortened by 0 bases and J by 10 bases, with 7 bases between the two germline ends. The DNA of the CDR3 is TGTGCCAGCAGCTTAGCCTTGGGGGAGCAGTTCTTC. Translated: CASSLALGEQFF.

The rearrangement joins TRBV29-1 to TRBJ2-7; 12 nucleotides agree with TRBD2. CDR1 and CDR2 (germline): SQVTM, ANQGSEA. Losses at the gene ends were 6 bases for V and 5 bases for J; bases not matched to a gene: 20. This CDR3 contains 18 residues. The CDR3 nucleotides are TGCAGCGTGAGACTAGCGGGGGAAAGTTTACCGGTCCAAAACGAGCAGTACTTC. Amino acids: CSVRLAGESLPVQNEQYF.

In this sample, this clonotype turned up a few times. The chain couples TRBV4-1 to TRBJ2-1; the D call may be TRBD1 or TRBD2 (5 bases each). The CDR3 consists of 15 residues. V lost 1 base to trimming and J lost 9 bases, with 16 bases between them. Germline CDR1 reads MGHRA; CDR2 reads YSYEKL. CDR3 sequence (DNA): TGCGCCAGCAGCCAAGGGGACCTTACAGCCGGTGAGCAGTTCTTC. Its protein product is CASSQGDLTAGEQFF.

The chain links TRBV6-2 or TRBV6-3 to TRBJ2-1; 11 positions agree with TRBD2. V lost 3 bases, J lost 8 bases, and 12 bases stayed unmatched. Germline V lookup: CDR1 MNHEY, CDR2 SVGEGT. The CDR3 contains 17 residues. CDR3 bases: TGTGCCAGCAGTTATCTTACCGGGACTAGCGGTATCGATGAGCAGTTCTTC. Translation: CASSYLTGTSGIDEQFF.

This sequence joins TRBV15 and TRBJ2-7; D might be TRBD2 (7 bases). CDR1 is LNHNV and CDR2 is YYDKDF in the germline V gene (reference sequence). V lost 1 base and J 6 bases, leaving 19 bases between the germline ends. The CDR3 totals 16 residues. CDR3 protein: CATSRGGGRSSVEQYF. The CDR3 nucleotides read TGTGCCACCAGCAGAGGGGGGGGCAGGTCCTCAGTCGAGCAGTACTTC.

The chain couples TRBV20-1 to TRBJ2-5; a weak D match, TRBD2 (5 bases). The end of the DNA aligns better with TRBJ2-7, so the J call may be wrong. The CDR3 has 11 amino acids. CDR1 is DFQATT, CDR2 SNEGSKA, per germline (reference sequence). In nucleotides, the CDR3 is TGCAGCCTGGCCGGTCGGGGCGAGCAGTACTTC. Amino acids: CSLAGRGEQYF.